This TCR beta chain was identified in a study of shared clonotypes between healthy human individuals. General study results and limits: Estimated richness was generally greater in naive than memory subsets. Relative to clonotypes present in all four donors, those not shared had lower generation probabilities.

As concerns this clone: Its antigen is still unknown.

Source study methods: With immunoSEQ giving junction-only sequences and no quality scores, filtering differed. This table comes from immunoSEQ multiplex PCR, and its TCRdb copy is limited to in-frame clones, with some not included. That table is the source of V, J and clone size, and D and trimming were worked out from the DNA. The sample includes approximately 1,500,000 clones, roughly 96% of them seen just once. There are 19 residues in the CDR3. Trimming removed 3 bases from V and 2 bases from J; junction bases left unmatched: 17. Germline CDR1 is SGHAT and CDR2 is FQNNGV. The receptor was derived from a young man in good health. This rearrangement joins TRBV11-2 to TRBJ2-3; TRBD1 agrees at 7 bases. The material sequenced was naive CD4+ T cells sorted from blood. The subset: CD45RA+ positively selected. Here the CDR3 reads CASSLHHAQGETYTDTQYF. In DNA form, the CDR3 reads TGTGCCAGCAGCTTGCATCACGCTCAGGGGGAAACTTACACAGATACGCAGTATTTT.